Detailed here is one TCR beta chain. This entry belongs to a study of blood T cell repertoires in COVID-19. Study context: Both acute and convalescent COVID-19 samples were obtained from the United States, Italy and Spain.

TCRdb's table, derived via immunoSEQ multiplex PCR, lists solely in-frame clones and lacks some. Of some 96,000 clones in the sample, just over 90% were seen once. This CDR3 is built from 13 residues. Trimming shortened V by 4 bases and J by 6 bases, and 12 bases separated the two germline ends. Germline CDR1 and CDR2: SEHNR and FQNEAQ (reference sequence). The J gene is TRBJ1-1, the V gene TRBV7-9; a weak D match, TRBD1 (6 bases). The sample was peripheral blood. The clonotype was recovered from a man aged 60-69 years with acute or convalescent COVID-19. DNA for the CDR3: TGTGCCAGCAGCTCTGGACAGCGAGCTGAAGCTTTCTTT. This sequence encodes CASSSGQRAEAFF.